These 26 T cell receptor beta chains were all obtained from the same sample, sequenced in a study of identical twins. TCRdb processed the 5' RACE reads anew with MiXCR; each CDR3 protein has one entry. Here the sample spans approximately 700,000 distinct CDR3 sequences, around 6% being singletons. The sequencing input was naive T cells sorted from blood. These receptors were obtained from a man between 18 and 35 years old in good health.

This clonotype has only one observation. This may be a read error, as it is one base from a much larger clone. This chain connects TRBV20-1 to TRBJ2-2; 11 nucleotides line up with TRBD1. The CDR3 sequence is 14 residues long. Germline CDR1 DFQATT, CDR2 SNEGSKA (reference sequence). CDR3 in amino acids: CSARRDRGTGVLFF. In DNA form, the CDR3 reads TGCAGTGCTAGACGGGACAGGGGGACCGGGGTGCTGTTTTTT.

This clonotype was detected many times. This chain uses TRBV20-1 with TRBJ2-4; D gene unclear. The germline V gene has CDR1 DFQATT and CDR2 SNEGSKA (reference sequence). This CDR3 is built from 14 residues. V lost 3 bases, J lost 0 bases, and 9 bases lay in between. Here the CDR3 DNA reads TGCAGTGCTAGTGGGCAGAGAGCCAAAAACATTCAGTACTTC. Translation gives CSASGQRAKNIQYF.

V and J are TRBV5-1 and TRBJ2-7, with D perhaps given as TRBD1 or TRBD2 (5 bases each). Germline loops: CDR1 SGHRS, CDR2 YFSETQ. V lost 4 bases and J 7 bases, leaving 9 bases between the germline ends. The CDR3 sequence is 11 residues long. Written as DNA, the CDR3 is TGCGCCAGCAGCGAGGGGACGGAGCAGTACGTC. This sequence encodes CASSEGTEQYV.

In its sample, this clonotype was seen many times. The V and J genes are TRBV9 and TRBJ2-2; D not resolved. The CDR3 runs 12 residues. Per germline, CDR1 SGDLS and CDR2 YYNGEE. Trimming stripped 2 bases from V and 4 bases from J, with 3 bases between. The CDR3 DNA follows: TGTGCCAGCAGCGTCATCACCGGGGAGCTGTTTTTT. Its protein product is CASSVITGELFF.

Ten or more counts support this clonotype. The chain has TRBV4-2 and TRBJ2-7; D is perhaps TRBD1 (5 bases). V gave up 0 bases and J gave up 3 bases, with 12 bases separating them. This CDR3 contains 15 residues. Germline-derived CDR1 and CDR2 are LGHNA and YNFKEQ. The CDR3 reads CASSQDWGELYEQYV. DNA for the CDR3: TGTGCCAGCAGCCAAGATTGGGGCGAGCTCTACGAGCAGTACGTC.

The V call is TRBV20-1, the J call TRBJ1-6, with D perhaps TRBD1 (6 bases). Trimming took 0 bases from V and 0 from J, leaving 12 bases between them. The CDR3 has 17 residues. CDR1 and CDR2 (germline): DFQATT, SNEGSKA (reference sequence). The CDR3 sequence: CSARDYRESSYNSPLHF. The CDR3, as DNA: TGCAGTGCTAGAGATTACAGGGAGAGCTCCTATAATTCACCCCTCCACTTT.

This clonotype was picked up many times. The gene calls are TRBV20-1 and TRBJ2-1; D perhaps matches TRBD1 (6 bases). CDR3 length: 16 amino acids. Germline CDR1 DFQATT, CDR2 SNEGSKA (reference sequence). Trimming took off 0 bases at V and 2 bases at J, with 14 bases between the two ends. The chain's CDR3 is CSARDLGRGTYNEQFF. CDR3 nucleotides: TGCAGTGCTAGAGATCTGGGCAGGGGAACCTACAATGAGCAGTTCTTC.

This clonotype was counted at least ten times. This rearrangement joins TRBV20-1 to TRBJ2-2; TRBD2 is a possible D gene (6 bases). The V end lost 6 bases, the J end lost 4 bases, and 15 bases lay between the germline ends. Germline lookup yields CDR1 DFQATT and CDR2 SNEGSKA (reference sequence). The CDR3 contains 14 residues. This CDR3 reads CSARSAGRTGELFF. The CDR3 nucleotides read TGCAGTGCGAGATCGGCGGGACGCACCGGGGAGCTGTTTTTT.

As regards this clonotype: The junction and the germline gene differ at one end; a read error may be behind it. The chain employs TRBV3-1 and TRBJ1-3; D unclear. The germline gives CDR1 LGHDT, CDR2 YNNKEL (reference sequence). The CDR3 sequence is 12 residues long. The CDR3 loop is CASSEESNTIYF. The CDR3 bases are TGTGCCAGCAGCGAAGAGTCAAACACCATATATTTT.

On this clonotype: With a much larger clone just one base away, this may be a read error. This chain connects TRBV12-3 or TRBV12-4 to TRBJ2-1, with D perhaps matching TRBD2 (5 bases). This CDR3 region has 15 residues. V lost 6 bases and J 4 bases, leaving 16 bases between the germline ends. The CDR3 bases are TGTGCCAGCAGCCGATCTGAGCGGAGATACAATGAGCAGTTCTTC. It is translated as CASSRSERRYNEQFF.

This clonotype occurred a few times. The chain joins TRBV20-1 to TRBJ2-2; TRBD2 matches at 11 bases. Germline assignment: CDR1 DFQATT and CDR2 SNEGSKA (reference sequence). V was clipped by 6 bases and J by 3 bases; unmatched bases: 9. The CDR3 is 16 amino acids. The DNA of the CDR3 is TGCAGTGCCAGGGGGCTAGCGGGAGGACACACCGGGGAGCTGTTTTTT. Its protein product is CSARGLAGGHTGELFF.

This clonotype occurred a few times. V is TRBV28 and J is TRBJ1-1; TRBD1 might be the D (5 bases). The CDR3 is 15 amino acids. Trimming shortened V by 5 bases and J by 3 bases, and 16 bases separated the two germline ends. Germline loops: CDR1 MDHEN, CDR2 SYDVKM. CDR3 coding DNA: TGTGCCAGCAGTCCCCATACAGGCCCGGACACTGAAGCTTTCTTT. Translation gives CASSPHTGPDTEAFF.

This clonotype has at least ten counts. The CDR3 loop is CASSNWPMGTSGNEQFF. The CDR3 DNA reads TGCGCCAGCAGCAACTGGCCGATGGGGACTAGCGGGAACGAGCAGTTCTTC. The chain links TRBV5-1 to TRBJ2-1, with 13 bases identical to TRBD2. Germline CDR1 SGHRS, CDR2 YFSETQ. The J segment lost 10 bases and the V segment lost 4 bases, leaving 14 bases of the junction unmatched. CDR3 size: 17 residues.

The V call is TRBV4-2, the J call TRBJ2-1, with 8 bases fitting TRBD2. The trim removed 4 bases at V and 6 bases at J, leaving 8 bases unmatched. This CDR3 is built from 15 residues. Germline CDR1 LGHNA, CDR2 YNFKEQ. CDR3 sequence reads: CASSLTSVRGNEQFF. CDR3 nucleotide sequence: TGTGCCAGCAGCCTGACTAGCGTACGAGGCAATGAGCAGTTCTTC.

This clonotype was counted ten times or more. The V and J genes are TRBV20-1 and TRBJ2-1; 8 bases fit TRBD2. This CDR3 has 16 amino acids. Germline CDR1 reads DFQATT; CDR2 reads SNEGSKA (reference sequence). With V trimmed by 4 bases and J by 0 bases, 8 bases remained unmatched. The CDR3 spells CSAIIAGLSSYNEQFF. CDR3 bases: TGCAGTGCTATAATAGCGGGACTTAGCTCCTACAATGAGCAGTTCTTC.

This clonotype was recorded a few times. V gene TRBV11-2 combines with J gene TRBJ2-3; 9 bases fit TRBD2. CDR1 is SGHAT and CDR2 is FQNNGV in the germline V gene. Germline trimming cut 5 bases from V and 5 bases from J; bases unmatched to any gene: 26. The CDR3 runs to 21 residues. The CDR3 is CASSIPGQQGWREGRLDTQYF. CDR3 DNA: TGTGCCAGCAGCATCCCGGGCCAACAGGGGTGGCGGGAGGGCCGTTTAGATACGCAGTATTTT.

This clonotype was observed at least ten times. The rearrangement joins TRBV12-3 or TRBV12-4 to TRBJ2-5; D gene ambiguous. This CDR3 contains 14 residues. V shed 7 bases and J shed 7 bases, with 19 bases lying between them. The CDR3 loop is CASTSTRPIWTQYF. CDR3 nucleotides: TGTGCCAGCACCTCGACACGGCCCATTTGGACCCAGTACTTC.

This rearrangement joins TRBV12-3 or TRBV12-4 to TRBJ2-4; D remains ambiguous. Trimming stripped 6 bases from V and 6 bases from J, with 12 bases between. CDR3 size: 13 residues. CDR3 coding DNA: TGTGCCAGCAGCTCCGACCGGATAAACATTCAGTACTTC. It is translated as CASSSDRINIQYF.

The gene calls are TRBV18 and TRBJ2-2, with D maybe TRBD2 (5 bases). Trimming pared 1 base from V and 2 bases from J, leaving 11 bases between. There are 16 residues in the CDR3. Germline CDR1 is KGHSH and CDR2 is LQKENI. The CDR3 protein is CASSPQSSGNTGELFF. The CDR3, as DNA: TGTGCCAGCTCACCACAATCCAGCGGTAACACCGGGGAGCTGTTTTTT.

This clonotype was recorded only once. This rearrangement joins TRBV5-6 to TRBJ1-4; no firm D call. Germline CDR1 SGHDT, CDR2 YYEEEE. The CDR3 is made up of 16 amino acids. V lost 0 bases and J 3 bases, leaving 12 bases between the germline ends. The CDR3 sequence is CASSLAPTAANEKLFF. DNA for the CDR3: TGTGCCAGCAGCTTGGCCCCAACAGCAGCTAATGAAAAACTGTTTTTT.

The chain uses TRBV30 and TRBJ2-2; D remains unclear. The germline V gene encodes CDR1 GTSNPN and CDR2 SVGIG (reference sequence). The CDR3 is 13 residues long. The V end lost 7 bases, the J end lost 4 bases, and 13 bases lay between the germline ends. In DNA, the CDR3 is TGTGCCTACCAGGACGTGGTCACCGGGGAGCTGTTTTTT. Its translation: CAYQDVVTGELFF.

This clonotype showed up just a few times. The chain joins TRBV7-3 to TRBJ2-1, with 13 bases that match TRBD2. The trim removed 5 bases at V and 10 bases at J, leaving 8 bases unmatched. The CDR3 runs 15 residues. The germline V gene has CDR1 SGHTA and CDR2 FQGTGA. The DNA for the CDR3 is TGTGCCAGCAGCACCACTAGCGGGAGGGCCAGGGAGCAGTTCTTC. It codes for CASSTTSGRAREQFF.

A note on this clonotype: One base away lies a much larger clone, so this may be a sequencing read error. V gene TRBV27 combines with J gene TRBJ2-3, with TRBD2 as a possible D gene (6 bases). Trimming removed 6 bases from V and 4 bases from J, with 11 bases in between. There are 13 residues in the CDR3. Per the germline V gene, CDR1 is MNHEY and CDR2 is SMNVEV (reference sequence). The CDR3 sequence is CASRSEGADTQYF. The CDR3, as DNA: TGTGCCAGCAGATCGGAGGGCGCAGATACGCAGTATTTT.

This clonotype was seen a handful of times. J is TRBJ2-1 and V is TRBV7-9; no clear D. Per the germline V gene, CDR1 is SEHNR and CDR2 is FQNEAQ (reference sequence). The length of the CDR3 is 14 residues. Trimming left V 4 bases short and J 8 bases short, with 15 bases between. The CDR3 DNA sequence: TGTGCCAGCAGCTCCGGACCGGCCCGGGATGAGCAGTTCTTC. The encoded protein is CASSSGPARDEQFF.

This clonotype appeared many times. The chain couples TRBV4-3 to TRBJ2-3; 10 positions agree with TRBD2. Germline loops: CDR1 LGHNA, CDR2 YSLEER. The CDR3 length is 17 residues. J was trimmed by 0 bases and V by 0 bases; bases with no gene match: 3. The CDR3 sequence is CASSQELAGVSTDTQYF. The DNA of the CDR3 is TGCGCCAGCAGCCAAGAGCTAGCGGGGGTTAGCACAGATACGCAGTATTTT.

This clonotype showed up many times. The V and J genes are TRBV10-3 and TRBJ1-5; D is uncertain. The V and J ends lost 4 bases and 6 bases respectively, with 13 bases between them. Germline V gene lookup returns CDR1 ENHRY and CDR2 SYGVKD. The CDR3 is made up of 14 amino acids. CDR3 in DNA: TGTGCCATCAGTGGAGGCGGTGGTAGTCAGCCCCAGCATTTT. This sequence encodes CAISGGGGSQPQHF.